This passage covers 4 T cell receptor beta chains from one sample sequenced in a study of blood T cell repertoires in COVID-19. Using immunoSEQ multiplex PCR, the repertoire was profiled, and TCRdb retains in-frame clones only, with some absent. The sample contains a few hundred thousand clones, about 89% of which appear only once. The sample consisted of peripheral blood. The receptors originated from a man aged 25 to 40 with acute or convalescent COVID-19.

The genes are TRBV6-5 and TRBJ2-5, with 8 bases fitting TRBD1. The CDR3 covers 15 residues. Per the germline V gene, CDR1 is MNHEY and CDR2 is SVGAGI. The trim removed 6 bases at V and 2 bases at J, leaving 8 bases unmatched. The CDR3 sequence is CASSLRGTGQETQYF. The DNA of the CDR3 is TGTGCCAGCAGCTTAAGGGGGACAGGACAAGAGACCCAGTACTTC.

The V gene is TRBV29-1, the J gene TRBJ1-3; 12 positions match TRBD1. This CDR3 is 16 amino acids long. The V gene's germline CDR1 is SQVTM and CDR2 ANQGSEA. Trimming at V came to 7 bases and at J to 4 bases, leaving 11 bases not matched to a gene. The CDR3 DNA follows: TGCAGCGCAACGGGACAGGGGGCGCCTTTGGGAAACACCATATATTTT. This encodes CSATGQGAPLGNTIYF. Filled out from reference TRBV29-1 and TRBJ1-3, the complete variable domain reads SAVISQKPSRDICQRGTSLTIQCQVDSQVTMMFWYRQQPGQSLTLIATANQGSEATYESGFVIDKFPISRPNLTFSTLTVSNMSPEDSSIYLCSATGQGAPLGNTIYFGEGSWLTVV.

The chain carries TRBV19 and TRBJ1-4; possibly TRBD1 for D (6 bases). There are 17 residues in the CDR3. The V end lost 5 bases, the J end lost 0 bases, and 16 bases lay between the germline ends. Germline V gene data show CDR1 as LNHDA and CDR2 as SQIVND (reference sequence). The CDR3 DNA follows: TGTGCCAGTAGTGACGGTGGGGAGGGGGCAACTAATGAAAAACTGTTTTTT. Protein product: CASSDGGEGATNEKLFF.

This sequence joins TRBV30 and TRBJ2-7; D gene uncertain. The CDR3 has 15 residues. Between the trimmed V and J ends, which lost 0 bases and 1 base, there was a span of 13 bases. Germline CDR1 GTSNPN, CDR2 SVGIG (reference sequence). In nucleotides, the CDR3 is TGTGCCTGGAGTGTACCAAGCACGTTTTCCTACGAGCAGTACTTC. Protein: CAWSVPSTFSYEQYF.